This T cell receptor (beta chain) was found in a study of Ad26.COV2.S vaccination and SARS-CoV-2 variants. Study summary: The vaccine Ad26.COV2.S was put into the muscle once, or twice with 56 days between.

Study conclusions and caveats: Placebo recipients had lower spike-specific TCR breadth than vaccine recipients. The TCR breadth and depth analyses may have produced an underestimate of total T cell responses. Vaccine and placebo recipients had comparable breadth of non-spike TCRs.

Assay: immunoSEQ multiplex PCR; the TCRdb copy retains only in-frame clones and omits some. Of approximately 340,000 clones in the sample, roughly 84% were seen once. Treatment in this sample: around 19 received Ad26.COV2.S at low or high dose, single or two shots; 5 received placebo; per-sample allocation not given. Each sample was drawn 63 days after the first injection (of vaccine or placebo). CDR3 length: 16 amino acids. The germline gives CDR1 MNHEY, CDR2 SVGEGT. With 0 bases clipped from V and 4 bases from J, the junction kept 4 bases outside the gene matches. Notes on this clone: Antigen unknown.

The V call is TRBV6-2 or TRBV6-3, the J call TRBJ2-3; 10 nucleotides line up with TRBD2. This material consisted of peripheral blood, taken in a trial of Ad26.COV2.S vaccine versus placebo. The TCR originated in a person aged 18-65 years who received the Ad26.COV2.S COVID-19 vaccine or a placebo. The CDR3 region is CASSYSLAGEADTQYF. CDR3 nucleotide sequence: TGTGCCAGCAGTTACTCTCTAGCGGGAGAGGCAGATACGCAGTATTTT.